This record looks at one T cell receptor (beta chain) sequence and its context. The CDR3 sequence is 15 residues long. Per germline, CDR1 MDHEN and CDR2 SYDVKM. Trimming at V came to 4 bases and at J to 3 bases, leaving 8 bases not matched to a gene. The data were obtained in a study of blood T cell repertoires in COVID-19. Study-wide context: T cells, B-cell-depleted T cells, or PBMCs supplied cDNA or gDNA.

The protocol was immunoSEQ multiplex PCR, while the TCRdb copy is restricted to in-frame clones and leaves out a portion. The data show over 150,000 clones, about four fifths seen once. Sequencing input: peripheral blood. This TCR was sampled from a man between 18 and 35 years old with active or convalescent COVID-19. The genes are TRBV28 and TRBJ2-7, with TRBD2 identical over 8 bases. CDR3 nucleotides: TGTGCCAGCAGTTACTCCGGACTAGCAATCTACGAGCAGTACTTC. It is translated as CASSYSGLAIYEQYF.